The 29 T cell receptor beta chains presented below share a single source sample, sequenced in a study of T cells in localized non-small cell lung cancer. Libraries were prepared by immunoSEQ multiplex PCR; TCRdb keeps only in-frame clonotypes and omits some of them. The repertoire holds 30,000 to 45,000 clones, with over 70% as singletons. This specimen was peripheral blood, taken before any cancer treatment. These receptors originate from a woman aged 35 to 69 with stage I lung adenocarcinoma.

This chain joins TRBV5-6 and TRBJ2-7; the match to TRBD2 covers 7 bases. The CDR3 contains 15 residues. With V trimmed by 5 bases and J by 0 bases, 8 bases remained unmatched. The V gene's germline CDR1 is SGHDT and CDR2 YYEEEE. The CDR3 spells CASSSSWEGSYEQYF. In nucleotides, the CDR3 is TGTGCCAGCAGTTCCAGCTGGGAGGGCTCCTACGAGCAGTACTTC. The variable domain in full, completed from reference TRBV5-6 and TRBJ2-7, reads DAGVTQSPTHLIKTRGQQVTLRCSPKSGHDTVSWYQQALGQGPQFIFQYYEEEERQRGNFPDRFSGHQFPNYSSELNVNALLLGDSALYLCASSSSWEGSYEQYFGPGTRLTVT.

V gene TRBV6-5 combines with J gene TRBJ2-5, with D possibly TRBD1 on 6 matching bases. Germline V gene lookup returns CDR1 MNHEY and CDR2 SVGAGI. CDR3 length: 15 residues. V lost 6 bases and J 1 base, leaving 15 bases between the germline ends. The CDR3 bases are TGTGCCAGCAGAGATACAGGGTTCGGCCAAGAGACCCAGTACTTC. Its protein is CASRDTGFGQETQYF.

The gene calls are TRBV6-6 and TRBJ1-2, with 10 bases aligning to TRBD1. CDR1 is MNHNY, CDR2 SVGAGI, per germline (reference sequence). V was clipped by 5 bases and J by 8 bases; unmatched bases: 11. The CDR3 runs to 15 residues. In nucleotides, the CDR3 is TGTGCCAGCAGTATCCAGACAGGGGGCCACTGGGGCTACACCTTC. Protein: CASSIQTGGHWGYTF.

For this clone: At one of its ends the junction is not consistent with the germline gene, which may arise from a read error. The rearrangement uses TRBV6-5 and TRBJ2-5; D possibly corresponds to TRBD2 (5 bases). Germline CDR1 and CDR2: MNHEY and SVGAGI. The CDR3 consists of 12 residues. The DNA for the CDR3 is TGTGCCAGCTTGGGGAGCCAAGAGGCCCAGTACTTC. Encoded protein: CASLGSQEAQYF.

The chain combines TRBV7-2 with TRBJ2-1; 8 bases match TRBD2. CDR1 SGHTA and CDR2 FQGNSA come from the germline V gene. This CDR3 region has 15 residues. V dropped 4 bases and J dropped 6; count of bases not matched to a gene: 8. The CDR3 spells CASSYRGTSGNEQFF. Written as DNA, the CDR3 is TGTGCCAGCAGCTACCGAGGGACTAGTGGCAATGAGCAGTTCTTC.

The rearrangement joins TRBV2 to TRBJ2-7, with 7 nucleotides matching TRBD1. V trimming: 4 bases; J trimming: 2 bases; junction bases outside the gene matches: 5. The CDR3 has 14 residues. Germline CDR1 SNHLY, CDR2 FYNNEI. The CDR3 DNA sequence: TGTGCCAGCAGTGCCGGACAGGCTCCCTACGAGCAGTACTTC. This sequence encodes CASSAGQAPYEQYF.

The gene calls are TRBV7-2 and TRBJ2-5, with D tentatively TRBD2 (5 bases). Trimming stripped 6 bases from V and 1 base from J, with 15 bases between. This CDR3 contains 15 residues. CDR1 and CDR2 from the germline V gene are SGHTA and FQGNSA. CDR3 nucleotide sequence: TGTGCCAGCAGTCTAGTTGGGAGCGCCCAAGAGACCCAGTACTTC. Amino acids: CASSLVGSAQETQYF.

The chain employs TRBV4-1 and TRBJ2-5; TRBD2 agrees at 7 bases. CDR1 and CDR2 (germline): MGHRA, YSYEKL. The CDR3 spans 19 residues. V gave up 1 base and J gave up 4 bases; unmatched junction bases: 18. The CDR3 DNA reads as TGCGCCAGCAGCCAAGGGGCGTTGACGGGAGGAAGGGTCCCAGAGACCCAGTACTTC. Amino acids: CASSQGALTGGRVPETQYF.

Only one count was recorded for this clone. The rearrangement uses TRBV2 and TRBJ1-2; no definite D call. The length of the CDR3 is 13 residues. Germline loops: CDR1 SNHLY, CDR2 FYNNEI. Trimming cost V 3 bases and J 4 bases, with 9 bases left between them. The CDR3 sequence: CASSDLGSYGYTF. The CDR3 DNA sequence: TGTGCCAGCAGTGATTTGGGGAGCTATGGCTACACCTTC.

The V call is TRBV9, the J call TRBJ2-5; TRBD1 matches 7 bases. V lost 0 bases and J lost 4; bases outside the gene matches: 3. Germline values: CDR1 SGDLS, CDR2 YYNGEE. The CDR3 totals 14 residues. The CDR3 DNA reads TGTGCCAGCAGCGTAGGGGCAGGGGGAGAGACCCAGTACTTC. Encoded protein: CASSVGAGGETQYF.

The genes are TRBV30 and TRBJ1-1; no clear D. Looked up from germline, CDR1 is GTSNPN and CDR2 is SVGIG (reference sequence). The ends were cut back, 0 bases at V and 1 base at J, with 6 bases in the middle. The CDR3 totals 13 residues. CDR3: CAWSVEGNTEAFF. Here the CDR3 DNA reads TGTGCCTGGAGTGTAGAGGGGAACACTGAAGCTTTCTTT.

The rearrangement links TRBV4-1 to TRBJ2-1, with 13 bases that match TRBD2. V was clipped by 7 bases and J by 3 bases; unmatched bases: 3. Germline assignment: CDR1 MGHRA and CDR2 YSYEKL. The CDR3 sequence is 15 residues long. The CDR3 protein is CASTGLAGDYNEQFF. The CDR3 DNA follows: TGCGCCAGCACTGGACTAGCGGGGGACTACAATGAGCAGTTCTTC.

The V call is TRBV19, the J call TRBJ2-7, with TRBD2 matching over 12 bases. Trimming removed 5 bases from V and 3 bases from J; junction bases left unmatched: 5. There are 15 residues in the CDR3. The germline V gene has CDR1 LNHDA and CDR2 SQIVND (reference sequence). This CDR3 is CASSPLAGGLYEQYF. Written as DNA, the CDR3 is TGTGCCAGTAGTCCTCTAGCGGGAGGGCTCTACGAGCAGTACTTC.

Of note for this clone: Other DNA sequences in the sample encode the same CDR3. Here the CDR3 reads CASSDHSTSTDTQYF. CDR3 sequence (DNA): TGTGCCAGCAGCGATCATAGCACTAGCACAGATACGCAGTATTTT. V and J are TRBV7-2 and TRBJ2-3; no firm D call. Germline CDR1 reads SGHTA; CDR2 reads FQGNSA. This CDR3 has 15 amino acids. Trimming took 5 bases from V and 0 from J, leaving 12 bases between them.

The chain carries TRBV7-2 and TRBJ2-2, with TRBD2 identical over 11 bases. The trim removed 5 bases at V and 6 bases at J, leaving 8 bases unmatched. This CDR3 contains 16 residues. Germline-derived CDR1 and CDR2 are SGHTA and FQGNSA. The CDR3 protein is CASSPQIAGGAGELFF. CDR3 DNA: TGTGCCAGCAGCCCTCAGATAGCGGGAGGGGCCGGGGAGCTGTTTTTT.

This clone was detected once. The chain combines TRBV12-5 with TRBJ2-1, with D hard to call. Trimming cost V 5 bases and J 2 bases, with 13 bases left between them. The CDR3 is made up of 15 amino acids. Germline CDR1 LGHNT, CDR2 FRNRAP. CDR3 sequence reads: CASGRPDGTYNEQFF. The CDR3 DNA follows: TGTGCTAGTGGTCGCCCGGATGGGACCTACAATGAGCAGTTCTTC.

This clone was observed a single time. The chain combines TRBV7-9 with TRBJ1-4; 7 bases are shared with TRBD1. The trim removed 3 bases at V and 7 bases at J, leaving 8 bases unmatched. The CDR3 runs 15 residues. Germline CDR1 and CDR2: SEHNR and FQNEAQ (reference sequence). The CDR3, as DNA: TGTGCCAGCAGCTTTCCCACAGGGGAAAGTGAAAAACTGTTTTTT. It encodes CASSFPTGESEKLFF. The whole variable domain, remainder taken from reference TRBV7-9 and TRBJ1-4, is DTGVSQNPRHKITKRGQNVTFRCDPISEHNRLYWYRQTLGQGPEFLTYFQNEAQLEKSRLLSDRFSAERPKGSFSTLEIQRTEQGDSAMYLCASSFPTGESEKLFFGSGTQLSVL.

The rearrangement joins TRBV5-6 to TRBJ2-7; no definite D call. The CDR3 contains 13 residues. V was clipped by 2 bases and J by 3 bases, with 9 bases between them. The germline gives CDR1 SGHDT, CDR2 YYEEEE. The DNA of the CDR3 is TGTGCCAGCAGCTTTGGGCAGAACTACGAGCAGTACTTC. This sequence encodes CASSFGQNYEQYF.

This chain joins TRBV6-5 and TRBJ1-2, with D possibly matching TRBD1 (5 bases). The V gene's germline CDR1 is MNHEY and CDR2 SVGAGI. This CDR3 has 13 residues. The ends were cut back, 7 bases at V and 7 bases at J, with 16 bases in the middle. This chain's CDR3 is CASNNGGERGYTF. The CDR3 bases are TGTGCCAGCAACAATGGAGGGGAACGTGGCTACACCTTC.

The chain couples TRBV5-1 to TRBJ2-5, with unresolved D. The germline gives CDR1 SGHRS, CDR2 YFSETQ. This CDR3 contains 17 residues. V dropped 3 bases and J dropped 0 bases, with 18 bases sitting between them. CDR3: CASSSRASGGYQETQYF. The CDR3, as DNA: TGCGCCAGCAGCTCCCGGGCCTCAGGTGGGTACCAAGAGACCCAGTACTTC.

This chain uses TRBV6-1 with TRBJ2-1, with TRBD2 identical over 7 bases. CDR3 length equals 16 residues. The V segment lost 2 bases and the J segment 4 bases; nucleotides outside the gene matches: 8. Germline CDR1 reads MNHNS; CDR2 reads SASEGT. The CDR3 protein is CASSEFTSAQYNEQFF. The CDR3 DNA follows: TGTGCCAGCAGTGAATTCACTAGCGCGCAATACAATGAGCAGTTCTTC.

Comment on this clone: One end of the junction fails to match germline, which may point to a read error. This rearrangement joins TRBV6-1 to TRBJ1-1; 7 positions agree with TRBD1. This CDR3 contains 14 residues. The germline V gene encodes CDR1 MNHNS and CDR2 SASEGT. CDR3: CASSPRGMNTEAFF. The CDR3 DNA reads TGTGCCAGCAGCCCCAGGGGGATGAATACTGAAGCTTTCTTT.

The sample holds a few counts of this clone. The genes are TRBV7-8 and TRBJ2-1; TRBD1 might be the D (6 bases). The ends were cut back, 6 bases at V and 3 bases at J, with 9 bases in the middle. The CDR3 is 13 residues long. Germline V gene data show CDR1 as SGHVS and CDR2 as FQNEAQ. For the CDR3, the DNA is TGTGCCAGCAGTGGACAGAGCTACAATGAGCAGTTCTTC. Translated, it gives CASSGQSYNEQFF. The whole variable domain, filled in from reference TRBV7-8 and TRBJ2-1, reads GAGVSQSPRYKVAKRGQDVALRCDPISGHVSLFWYQQALGQGPEFLTYFQNEAQLDKSGLPSDRFFAERPEGSVSTLKIQRTQQEDSAVYLCASSGQSYNEQFFGPGTRLTVL.

This chain connects TRBV5-1 to TRBJ2-7; D may be TRBD1 or TRBD2 (6 bases each). Germline CDR1 reads SGHRS; CDR2 reads YFSETQ. This CDR3 region has 17 residues. The V end lost 4 bases, the J end lost 3 bases, and 23 bases lay between the germline ends. The CDR3 coding sequence is TGCGCCAGCAGCCCGGGGGCTAGCCTATTGAGGGGCTACGAGCAGTACTTC. Amino acids: CASSPGASLLRGYEQYF. Full variable domain (remainder filled in from reference TRBV5-1 and TRBJ2-7): KAGVTQTPRYLIKTRGQQVTLSCSPISGHRSVSWYQQTPGQGLQFLFEYFSETQRNKGNFPGRFSGRQFSNSRSEMNVSTLELGDSALYLCASSPGASLLRGYEQYFGPGTRLTVT.

V and J are TRBV4-1 and TRBJ2-3, with D uncertain. The length of the CDR3 is 13 residues. Germline V gene lookup returns CDR1 MGHRA and CDR2 YSYEKL. V was clipped by 6 bases and J by 8 bases, with 15 bases between them. In DNA, the CDR3 is TGCGCCAGCAGTAAGACGGTCCAGGTTACGCAGTATTTT. Protein product: CASSKTVQVTQYF.

The V and J genes are TRBV29-1 and TRBJ1-5; 10 positions agree with TRBD1. Germline trimming cut 6 bases from V and 6 bases from J; bases unmatched to any gene: 5. The germline V gene encodes CDR1 SQVTM and CDR2 ANQGSEA. This CDR3 has 13 residues. The CDR3 here is CSVGGTGAQPQHF. The DNA of the CDR3 is TGCAGCGTCGGGGGGACAGGGGCTCAGCCCCAGCATTTT.

The chain joins TRBV5-1 to TRBJ2-1; possibly TRBD1 or TRBD2 for D (5 bases each). The CDR3 is made up of 14 amino acids. The germline V and J ends were trimmed by 1 base and 6 bases, with 11 bases remaining between them. From germline, CDR1 is SGHRS and CDR2 YFSETQ. CDR3 in DNA: TGCGCCAGCAGCTTGTCAACGGGACGCAATGAGCAGTTCTTC. Protein: CASSLSTGRNEQFF.

The J gene is TRBJ2-7, the V gene TRBV4-2, with D perhaps assigned TRBD1 or TRBD2 (6 bases each). Trimming cost V 1 base and J 2 bases, with 12 bases left between them. Germline loops: CDR1 LGHNA, CDR2 YNFKEQ. This CDR3 spans 15 amino acids. In nucleotides, the CDR3 is TGTGCCAGCAGCCAAGCAGAGGGGGGAACCTACGAGCAGTACTTC. Translation gives CASSQAEGGTYEQYF.

The table lists this clone with a count of one. This chain connects TRBV5-1 to TRBJ2-7; D is unresolved. The CDR3 is 14 amino acids. Germline V lookup: CDR1 SGHRS, CDR2 YFSETQ. The V gene lost 2 bases and the J gene lost 2 bases, with 11 bases spanning the gap. The CDR3 loop reads CASSLGGGTYEQYF. The CDR3 DNA reads as TGCGCCAGCAGCTTAGGCGGCGGAACCTACGAGCAGTACTTC.